The next 3 T cell receptor beta chains were all read from a single sample in a study of vaccination and CD4 T cells after COVID-19 (dated by TCRdb to 2021 to 2024). Library prep was done by PCR. Data came from an Illumina iSeq 100. DNA from cultured CD4+ T cells underwent TCR sequencing with the Oncomine TCR Beta short-read assay at the Johns Hopkins FTIC core. TCRdb ran its own pipeline on the public reads, namely fastp trimming at Q25 and MiXCR clone calling, and kept in-frame beta chains. Every distinct CDR3 protein forms one entry, paired with its most common genes and DNA. The sample records around 7,000 distinct CDR3 sequences, around 70% of which are singletons. Around 40% of the sample comes from the top ten. The antigens of these receptors remain unknown. What the treatment or condition label conveys for this sample: roughly 10-day PBMC culture with coronavirus spike peptide pools or control peptides (ViraFEST assay). CD4+ T cells from unexposed donors were collected before the COVID-19 pandemic (2011-2018).

The specimen was CD4+ T cells from blood, cultured in vitro. Receptors originate from a human donor in good health.

The rearrangement uses TRBV2 and TRBJ1-5, with 8 bases lining up with TRBD1. The CDR3 length is 13 residues. J was trimmed by 7 bases and V by 6 bases; bases with no gene match: 5. Germline V gene sequence: CDR1 SNHLY, CDR2 FYNNEI. The CDR3 sequence: CASRDRAGQPQHF. CDR3 in DNA: TGTGCCAGCAGGGACAGGGCTGGGCAGCCCCAGCATTTT.

This clonotype was seen a few times. This CDR3 reads CASSPWGGKEYGYTF. CDR3 nucleotides: TGTGCCAGCAGTCCCTGGGGAGGGAAGGAGTATGGCTACACCTTC. The rearrangement links TRBV27 to TRBJ1-2; D call uncertain. Germline assignment: CDR1 MNHEY and CDR2 SMNVEV (reference sequence). The CDR3 is 15 amino acids. V lost 5 bases and J lost 5, with 18 bases in between.

The J gene is TRBJ1-3, the V gene TRBV11-2; 7 bases line up with TRBD1. This CDR3 comprises 14 residues. Per the germline V gene, CDR1 is SGHAT and CDR2 is FQNNGV. J lost 3 bases, V lost 6 bases, and 5 bases had no gene match. CDR3 region: CASRQTGFGNTIYF. The CDR3 bases are TGTGCCAGCAGGCAGACAGGGTTTGGAAACACCATATATTTT.